This T cell receptor beta chain was obtained from a study of identical twins. Study-wide points: Beta out-of-frame twin sharing showed a weaker excess. Twins shared out-of-frame alpha sequences with excess low generation probability.

There are 16 residues in the CDR3. CDR1 DFQATT and CDR2 SNEGSKA come from the germline V gene (reference sequence). V trimming: 6 bases; J trimming: 3 bases; junction bases outside the gene matches: 12. TCRdb reanalysed the 5' RACE reads using MiXCR and keeps one entry per CDR3 protein. The sample has 500,000 to 700,000 distinct CDR3 sequences, about 7.6% seen once. Concerning this clonotype itself: Its antigen is undetermined.

The same specimen was also included in a second study, on yellow fever vaccine responses in identical twins.

The chain combines TRBV20-1 with TRBJ2-1; 9 bases are shared with TRBD1. Sequenced material: PBMCs. The TCR comes from a woman younger than 30 in good health. CDR3 amino acids: CSASGGTGFSYNEQFF. In DNA, the CDR3 is TGCAGTGCCAGTGGGGGGACAGGGTTCAGCTACAATGAGCAGTTCTTC.